This TCR beta chain emerged from a study of CD8 T cells in Susac syndrome. As for the study in general: The Susac syndrome patients were therapy-naive, on corticosteroids, or on intravenous immunoglobulin alone at blood draw.

Random hexamers served to reverse transcribe roughly 0.5 to 1 ug RNA. In TCRdb, the immunoSEQ multiplex PCR reads were re-called with MiXCR into one record per CDR3 protein. The table records roughly 150,000 distinct CDR3 sequences, around 96% of them present only once. TEMRA cells underwent FACS enrichment and CD8+ and CD4+ T cells underwent negative isolation. The sequencing sample was made of CD4+ T cells from PBMCs. This sequence originates from a human donor with Susac syndrome.

The CDR3 protein is CASSQGKERTEAFF. DNA for the CDR3: TGTGCCAGCAGCCAAGGAAAGGAGAGGACTGAAGCTTTCTTT. The V and J genes are TRBV4-2 and TRBJ1-1; no definite D call. The V gene lost 1 base and the J gene lost 5 bases, with 11 bases spanning the gap. The V gene's germline CDR1 is LGHNA and CDR2 YNFKEQ. This CDR3 region has 14 residues.